This T cell receptor (beta chain) was recorded in a study of identical twins. Study-wide results and caveats: Twin pairs had excess sharing that was weaker in beta out-of-frame sequences. The study drew conclusions from cross-sectional statistical analysis, not from following the same donors.

Template switching added a universal primer site, and cDNA bore unique molecular identifiers. TCRdb analysed the 5' RACE reads with MiXCR anew, one entry per CDR3 protein. The top ten clones hold about 12% of a sample with about 720,000 distinct CDR3 sequences, roughly 20% of them seen once. This clonotype was observed many times. Its antigen is not identified. The CDR3 contains 15 residues. V shed 6 bases, J shed 4 bases, and the junction held 9 bases outside the gene matches. Germline assignment: CDR1 KGHDR and CDR2 SFDVKD. This sample also appeared in a second study, on T cells expressing NK-cell markers. That source reports: Cells sorted as CD3+CD56+NKG2C+, CD3+CD56+NKG2C- and CD3+CD56-NKG2C+ T cells supplied the TCR beta repertoires.

The TCR was taken from a woman aged 18 to 35 in good health. The sample comprised PBMCs. The V gene is TRBV24-1, the J gene TRBJ1-1, with 8 bases fitting TRBD1. CDR3 residues: CATSPETDRGTEAFF. The CDR3 nucleotides are TGTGCCACCAGTCCCGAAACCGACAGGGGCACTGAAGCTTTCTTT.